A few counts support the clone carrying this TCR beta chain. This entry is derived from a study of cytomegalovirus exposure and HLA in healthy donors. The primer mix had 60 Vbeta and 13 Jbeta primers. The protocol was immunoSEQ multiplex PCR, while the TCRdb copy is restricted to in-frame clones and leaves out a portion. Counted here are 90,000 to 130,000 clones, roughly 73% occurring once; the ten biggest clones make up 0.85% to 0.9%. V lost 4 bases, J lost 4 bases, and 15 bases lay in between. The CDR3 is made up of 15 amino acids. Germline loops: CDR1 SGHAT, CDR2 FQNNGV. Sequenced input: PBMCs. This receptor was identified in a woman aged 30 to 39 in good health and CMV-seronegative. The genes are TRBV11-2 and TRBJ2-3; possibly TRBD1 for D (7 bases). The chain's CDR3 is CASSSRRDSADTQYF. The CDR3 nucleotides read TGTGCCAGCAGCTCCCGGCGGGACAGTGCAGATACGCAGTATTTT.